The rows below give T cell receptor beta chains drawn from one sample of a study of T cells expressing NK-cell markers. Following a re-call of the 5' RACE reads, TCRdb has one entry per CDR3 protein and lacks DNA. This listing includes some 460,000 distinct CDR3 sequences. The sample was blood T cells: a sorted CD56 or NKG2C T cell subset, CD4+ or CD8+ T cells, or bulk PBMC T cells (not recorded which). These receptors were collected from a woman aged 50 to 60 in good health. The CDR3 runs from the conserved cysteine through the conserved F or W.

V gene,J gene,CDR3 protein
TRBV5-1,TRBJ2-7,CASSLPSGRFGEQYF
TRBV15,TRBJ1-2,CATSSTGTPSNYGYTF
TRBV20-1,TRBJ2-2,CSASGRWTGELFF
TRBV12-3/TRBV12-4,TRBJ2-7,CASSPGARRYF
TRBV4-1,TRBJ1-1,CASSLLGQLEAFF
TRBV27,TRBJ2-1,CASGLDTFYNEQFF
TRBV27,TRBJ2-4,CASSNRGWRQNIQYF
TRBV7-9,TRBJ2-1,CASSLGREENEQFF
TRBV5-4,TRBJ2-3,CASSFSALTDTQYF
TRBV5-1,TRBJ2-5,CASSGGDQETQYF
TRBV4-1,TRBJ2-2,CASSQEDRSTGELFF
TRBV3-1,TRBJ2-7,CASSSHGQVNYEQYF
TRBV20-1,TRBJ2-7,CSARPANYEQYF
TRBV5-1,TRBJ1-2,CASSLGSGTGNDGYTF
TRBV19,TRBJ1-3,CASSGPSSGNTIYF
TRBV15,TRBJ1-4,CATSTLGPGGNEKLFF
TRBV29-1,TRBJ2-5,CSVTNRGAGTQYF
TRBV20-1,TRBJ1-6,CSARDLVGRENSPLHF
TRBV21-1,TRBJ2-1,CASSKADGRENEQFF
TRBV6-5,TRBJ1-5,CATREGGRNGQPQHF
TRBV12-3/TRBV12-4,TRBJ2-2,CASTSGLAGALGELFF
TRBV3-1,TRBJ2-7,CASSQALTGRYEQYF
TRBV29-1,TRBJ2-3,CSVWYRDRGRPDYTQYF
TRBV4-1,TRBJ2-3,CASSQGFTGGTDTQYF
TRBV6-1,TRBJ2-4,CASNLATPVKNIQYF
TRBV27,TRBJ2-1,CASRGAVLGGNEQFF
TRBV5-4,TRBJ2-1,CASSLEAGKDEQFF
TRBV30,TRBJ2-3,CAWSLGRAGGTDTQYF
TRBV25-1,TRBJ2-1,CASSATSGRHNEQFF
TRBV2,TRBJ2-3,CASSEETSGTFSTTDTQYF
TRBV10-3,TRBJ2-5,CAISETSSVSQETQYF
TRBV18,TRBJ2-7,CASSPPGVRDYEQYF
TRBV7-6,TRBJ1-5,CASSLDGVGQPQHF
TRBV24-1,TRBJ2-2,CATSDNRGHAGELFF
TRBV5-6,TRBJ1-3,CASSSRGLGFGNTIYF
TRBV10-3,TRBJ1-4,CASGTGGPRSNEKLFF
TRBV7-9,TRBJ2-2,CASSLEGLAGGVAGELFF
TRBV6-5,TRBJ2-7,CASGIYTGSYEQYF
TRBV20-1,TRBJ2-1,CSALLAGQYEQFF
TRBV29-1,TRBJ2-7,CSVGWTGIGEQYF
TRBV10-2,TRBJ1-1,CASSLHPSNTEAFF